The T cell receptor (beta chain) under discussion was sequenced for a study of PD-1 and CTLA-4 blockade in melanoma. This CDR3 is built from 14 residues. Deletions cut 2 bases from V and 0 bases from J, with 8 bases between. Germline V lookup: CDR1 MNHEY, CDR2 SVGAGI. Only in-frame clones appear in the TCRdb table, and some are missing; sequencing was by immunoSEQ multiplex PCR. The sample records 25,000 to 35,000 clones, 85% to 90% being singletons. J is TRBJ2-7 and V is TRBV6-5; D may match TRBD1 or TRBD2 (5 bases each). The TCR originated in a human donor with melanoma. Sequencing used CD8+ T cells from peripheral blood, obtained before anti-PD-1 treatment. CDR3 in DNA: TGTGCCAGCAGTTACGGGACGAGCTCCTACGAGCAGTACTTC. This translates into CASSYGTSSYEQYF.